This TCR beta chain was recorded in a study of cytotoxic CD8 clonotypes in ibrutinib-treated CLL. Study summary: Enrolment comprised some twelve relapsed/refractory and around 15 treatment-naive patients; roughly 18 were IGHV unmutated.

Findings and caveats of the study: The study found baseline clonality above age-matched healthy donors, tracking circulating CD8+ T-cell counts.

The repertoire was sequenced with immunoSEQ multiplex PCR; TCRdb's copy has only in-frame clones and lacks some. The data contain about 250,000 clones, 70% of them seen just once; the ten biggest clones take up over 15%. As regards this clone: What it binds is unknown.

This CDR3 is 12 amino acids long. Trimming stripped 4 bases from V and 3 bases from J, with 6 bases between. Germline assignment: CDR1 LNHDA and CDR2 SQIVND (reference sequence). This receptor was obtained from a human donor with chronic lymphocytic leukemia. The J gene is TRBJ1-2, the V gene TRBV19; possible D gene TRBD1, 6 bases. Here the sequenced sample was PBMCs, taken after 24 months of ibrutinib treatment. The CDR3 DNA reads TGTGCCAGTAGTACAGGGGACTATGGCTACACCTTC. Translated, it gives CASSTGDYGYTF.